Sequencing of this T cell receptor (beta chain) was carried out in a study of blood T cells in healthy people across ages. Trimming removed 3 bases at V and 6 bases at J, with 15 bases between. Germline lookup yields CDR1 LGHDT and CDR2 YNNKEL (reference sequence). This CDR3 spans 15 amino acids. Together with a sample-barcoded 5' primer, a J-beta primer mix was included in a second PCR lasting roughly 6 to 12 cycles. Each CDR3 protein gets one entry after TCRdb re-called the 5' RACE reads with MiXCR. This table has 700,000 or so distinct CDR3 sequences, approximately 40% appearing once. General observations from the study: Naive T cell percentage showed a strong correlation with the diversity of TCR beta. It was held that the diversity estimates obtained from one million T cells were underestimates. TCR beta diversity, measured per million T cells, fell in a roughly linear way with age.

This clonotype was seen only a few times. The antigen remains unidentified. This TCR derives from an older man in good health. Input material: blood. This chain joins TRBV3-1 and TRBJ2-1; D might be TRBD1 or TRBD2, each matching 6 bases. The CDR3 region has the DNA TGTGCCAGCAGCCACGGGGGCCTGAGGGGCAATGAGCAGTTCTTC. Translating it yields CASSHGGLRGNEQFF.